A single sample gave rise to the 32 T cell receptor beta chains below, sequenced in a study of cytomegalovirus exposure and HLA in healthy donors. Primers for the PCR totalled 60 Vbeta and 13 Jbeta. Some clones are missing from TCRdb's copy, which holds only in-frame ones; the method was immunoSEQ multiplex PCR. The sample lists approximately 120,000 clones, around 86% seen once, with under 2.5% in the top ten. The sequenced material came from PBMCs. The receptors were gathered from a young woman in good health and CMV-seronegative.

The chain joins TRBV10-3 to TRBJ2-1, with TRBD2 identical over 13 bases. Germline CDR1 ENHRY, CDR2 SYGVKD. This CDR3 spans 17 amino acids. V dropped 2 bases and J dropped 9; count of bases not matched to a gene: 10. The CDR3 sequence is CAISEGMWTSGRVEQFF. As DNA, the CDR3 is TGTGCCATCAGTGAGGGGATGTGGACTAGCGGGAGAGTTGAGCAGTTCTTC.

Note on this clone: A read error is likely, as this CDR3 ends without the conserved phenylalanine or tryptophan. The V and J genes are TRBV7-2 and TRBJ2-7, with a tentative D call TRBD2 (5 bases). Trimming took 5 bases from V and 5 from J, leaving 19 bases between them. This CDR3 spans 15 amino acids. From germline, CDR1 is SGHTA and CDR2 FQGNSA. The CDR3 protein is CASSPLGRAENEQYL. The DNA for the CDR3 is TGTGCCAGCAGCCCCCTAGGGCGGGCGGAGAACGAGCAGTACCTC.

The chain has TRBV7-9 and TRBJ2-2; TRBD1 matches 12 bases. This CDR3 contains 15 residues. V was pared by 4 bases and J by 6 bases, with 3 bases of the junction left unmatched. Germline CDR1 reads SEHNR; CDR2 reads FQNEAQ (reference sequence). The CDR3 nucleotides read TGTGCCAGCAGCTCCGGGACAGGGGGCTCCGGGGAGCTGTTTTTT. The encoded protein is CASSSGTGGSGELFF.

The chain recombines TRBV25-1 with TRBJ2-1; 9 nucleotides agree with TRBD1. V lost 1 base and J lost 15; bases outside the gene matches: 10. This CDR3 has 14 amino acids. In germline, CDR1 is MGHDK, CDR2 SYGVNS. The CDR3 loop is CASSEWGGTGHRFF. Here the CDR3 DNA reads TGTGCCAGCAGTGAATGGGGTGGGACAGGGCATCGGTTCTTC.

The chain carries TRBV21-1 and TRBJ2-7; the DNA was not used to check the table's D call, TRBD1. TRBV21-1 is a pseudogene segment. The CDR3 is 17 amino acids. The CDR3 DNA reads TGTGCCAGCAGCATACAGACAGCACAAAGGAGACTCTACGAGCAGTACTTC. The encoded protein is CASSIQTAQRRLYEQYF.

This clone has only a few counts. This sequence joins TRBV5-1 and TRBJ2-2; 12 bases are a match to TRBD2. Germline-derived CDR1 and CDR2 are SGHRS and YFSETQ. CDR3 length: 16 amino acids. V lost 0 bases, J lost 6 bases, and 3 bases stayed unmatched. CDR3 sequence: CASSLELAGGPGELFF. In DNA, the CDR3 is TGCGCCAGCAGCTTGGAGCTAGCGGGAGGGCCCGGGGAGCTGTTTTTT.

A single count supports this clone. The chain combines TRBV6-5 with TRBJ2-7; possible D gene TRBD1, 5 bases. V was shortened by 2 bases and J by 3 bases, with 8 bases between the two germline ends. The CDR3 contains 13 residues. Germline loops: CDR1 MNHEY, CDR2 SVGAGI. Here the CDR3 DNA reads TGTGCCAGCAGTTACCGGCAGGGCTACGAGCAGTACTTC. Encoded protein: CASSYRQGYEQYF.

The V call is TRBV4-2, the J call TRBJ2-3, with TRBD2 as a possible D gene (5 bases). Between the trimmed V and J ends, which lost 3 bases and 0 bases, there was a span of 28 bases. This CDR3 has 21 residues. Germline V CDR1 and CDR2: LGHNA, YNFKEQ. In DNA form, the CDR3 reads TGTGCCAGCAGCCATGAGGTCGGGGTTTTCCTTCGGGCGACTAGCACAGATACGCAGTATTTT. It codes for CASSHEVGVFLRATSTDTQYF.

As for this clone: Its ends do not fully match the called genes, so a read error is possible. V gene TRBV5-1 combines with J gene TRBJ2-5; D not certain. The CDR3 is made up of 14 amino acids. Germline CDR1 is SGHRS and CDR2 is YFSETQ. CDR3 residues: CASSFAGGQEAQYF. The CDR3 DNA reads as TGCGCCAGCAGCTTCGCTGGCGGCCAAGAGGCCCAGTACTTC.

This clone was picked up a small number of times. The V call is TRBV5-4, the J call TRBJ2-1; D is perhaps TRBD2 (6 bases). The CDR3 extends over 16 amino acids. Germline-derived CDR1 and CDR2 are SGHNT and YYREEE (reference sequence). With 4 bases removed from V and 0 bases from J, the gap between germline ends came to 14 bases. The CDR3 loop reads CASSHATGASYNEQFF. CDR3 coding DNA: TGTGCCAGCAGCCACGCGACGGGAGCCTCCTACAATGAGCAGTTCTTC.

The chain joins TRBV30 to TRBJ1-4; D gene ambiguous. The CDR3 extends over 12 amino acids. Germline V gene sequence: CDR1 GTSNPN, CDR2 SVGIG (reference sequence). V was cut by 5 bases and J by 10 bases, with 14 bases left in between. In DNA, the CDR3 is TGTGCCTGGTCAGACGGTGGAGGAAAACTGTTTTTT. Protein: CAWSDGGGKLFF. The whole variable domain, filled in from reference TRBV30 and TRBJ1-4, reads SQTIHQWPATLVQPVGSPLSLECTVEGTSNPNLYWYRQAAGRGLQLLFYSVGIGQISSEVPQNLSASRPQDRQFILSSKKLLLSDSGFYLCAWSDGGGKLFFGSGTQLSVL.

This clone was found once. CDR3 sequence: CASSLWARGGDEQFF. Here the CDR3 DNA reads TGTGCCAGCAGCTTATGGGCCAGGGGTGGCGATGAGCAGTTCTTC. V and J are TRBV7-6 and TRBJ2-1; possible D gene TRBD1, 6 bases. This CDR3 contains 15 residues. Trimming left V 2 bases short and J 8 bases short, with 16 bases between. In germline, CDR1 is SGHVS, CDR2 FNYEAQ.

This clone was seen only a few times. This chain links TRBV10-3 with TRBJ1-1; TRBD1 matches at 9 bases. Trimming at V came to 5 bases and at J to 4 bases, leaving 8 bases not matched to a gene. The CDR3 loop spans 15 amino acids. Germline V CDR1 and CDR2: ENHRY, SYGVKD. The CDR3, as DNA: TGTGCCATCAGTTTGGCGCCGGGACAGGGCACTGAAGCTTTCTTT. Its translation: CAISLAPGQGTEAFF.

V and J are TRBV18 and TRBJ1-1; TRBD1 might be the D (6 bases). There are 17 residues in the CDR3. Trimming cost V 0 bases and J 1 base, with 15 bases left between them. From germline, CDR1 is KGHSH and CDR2 LQKENI. As DNA, the CDR3 is TGTGCCAGCTCACCACCGGGGGCGAGGGGTCAGAACACTGAAGCTTTCTTT. As protein: CASSPPGARGQNTEAFF. Full variable domain (rest looked up from reference TRBV18 and TRBJ1-1): NAGVMQNPRHLVRRRGQEARLRCSPMKGHSHVYWYRQLPEEGLKFMVYLQKENIIDESGMPKERFSAEFPKEGPSILRIQQVVRGDSAAYFCASSPPGARGQNTEAFFGQGTRLTVV.

The gene calls are TRBV19 and TRBJ1-1; the D gene is possibly TRBD1 (5 bases). The V gene lost 4 bases and the J gene lost 6 bases, with 15 bases spanning the gap. Germline CDR1 and CDR2: LNHDA and SQIVND (reference sequence). The CDR3 consists of 14 residues. The CDR3 DNA follows: TGTGCCAGTAGTAAATCGGGGGTTATCGCTGAAGCTTTCTTT. Translated: CASSKSGVIAEAFF.

The genes are TRBV25-1 and TRBJ1-1, with 8 positions matching TRBD1. Germline values: CDR1 MGHDK, CDR2 SYGVNS. Germline trimming cut 4 bases from V and 0 bases from J; bases unmatched to any gene: 1. This CDR3 has 14 amino acids. The chain's CDR3 is CASSAGQVNTEAFF. CDR3 DNA sequence: TGTGCCAGCAGTGCGGGACAGGTGAACACTGAAGCTTTCTTT.

The chain couples TRBV27 to TRBJ2-3; TRBD1 agrees at 8 bases. Per the germline V gene, CDR1 is MNHEY and CDR2 is SMNVEV (reference sequence). This CDR3 is 16 amino acids long. The junction had 6 bases not matched to a gene; V was cut back by 2 bases and J by 2 bases. The CDR3, as DNA: TGTGCCAGCAGTTTAGGAGACAGGGGTTACACAGATACGCAGTATTTT. Its translation is CASSLGDRGYTDTQYF.

The rearrangement uses TRBV18 and TRBJ2-6, with D maybe TRBD1 (6 bases). Looked up from germline, CDR1 is KGHSH and CDR2 is LQKENI. The CDR3 has 16 amino acids. The V and J ends lost 6 bases and 2 bases respectively, with 14 bases between them. The CDR3 spells CASSSGTIPGANVLTF. The CDR3 DNA follows: TGTGCCAGCTCCTCCGGGACAATTCCTGGGGCCAACGTCCTGACTTTC.

CDR3 bases: TGTGCCAGCAGCTTAGAACTAGCCGGAGGCGAGCAGTACTTC. This encodes CASSLELAGGEQYF. This chain connects TRBV7-6 to TRBJ2-7; TRBD2 is a possible D gene (6 bases). This CDR3 comprises 14 residues. CDR1 is SGHVS, CDR2 FNYEAQ, per germline. The ends were cut back, 1 base at V and 6 bases at J, with 13 bases in the middle.

This clone was observed a few times. The gene calls are TRBV21-1 and TRBJ2-1; the DNA was not used to check the table's D call, TRBD2. TRBV21-1 is a documented pseudogene. The CDR3 totals 14 residues. The CDR3 is CASRVEGKHNEQFF. CDR3 nucleotide sequence: TGTGCCAGCAGGGTTGAGGGAAAACACAATGAGCAGTTCTTC.

The chain joins TRBV27 to TRBJ2-7, with 9 bases matching TRBD2. CDR3 size: 14 residues. V dropped 2 bases and J dropped 1; count of bases not matched to a gene: 0. In germline, CDR1 is MNHEY, CDR2 SMNVEV (reference sequence). CDR3 DNA: TGTGCCAGCAGTTTAGGACTAGCGTCCTACGAGCAGTACTTC. Residues: CASSLGLASYEQYF.

This sequence joins TRBV7-2 and TRBJ2-7; D possibly corresponds to TRBD2 (6 bases). CDR1 is SGHTA, CDR2 FQGNSA, per germline. Deletions cut 0 bases from V and 5 bases from J, with 8 bases between. CDR3 size: 13 residues. In nucleotides, the CDR3 is TGTGCCAGCAGCTTAGCGTGGAGGGACGAGCAGTACTTC. Amino acid sequence: CASSLAWRDEQYF.

The V gene is TRBV5-1, the J gene TRBJ1-4, with a weak D call TRBD1 (6 bases). The ends were cut back, 5 bases at V and 7 bases at J, with 12 bases in the middle. The V gene's germline CDR1 is SGHRS and CDR2 YFSETQ. The CDR3 consists of 13 residues. The CDR3 loop reads CASRAGGGEKLFF. The CDR3, as DNA: TGCGCCAGCAGGGCGGGGGGCGGTGAAAAACTGTTTTTT.

The chain recombines TRBV11-3 with TRBJ2-3; D is perhaps TRBD2 (6 bases). Trimming left V 1 base short and J 0 bases short, with 14 bases between. The CDR3 has 17 residues. Germline V gene lookup returns CDR1 SGHNT and CDR2 YENEEA. The CDR3 here is CASSLGVREQSTDTQYF. CDR3 nucleotide sequence: TGTGCCAGCAGCTTAGGAGTCCGGGAGCAAAGCACAGATACGCAGTATTTT. Together with reference TRBV11-3 and TRBJ2-3, the CDR3 gives the full variable domain: EAGVVQSPRYKIIEKKQPVAFWCNPISGHNTLYWYLQNLGQGPELLIRYENEEAVDDSQLPKDRFSAERLKGVDSTLKIQPAELGDSAVYLCASSLGVREQSTDTQYFGPGTRLTVL.

This sequence joins TRBV5-1 and TRBJ2-3; possibly TRBD1 for D (7 bases). The CDR3 totals 16 residues. V lost 4 bases and J lost 0, with 15 bases in between. Germline V gene lookup returns CDR1 SGHRS and CDR2 YFSETQ. Here the CDR3 DNA reads TGCGCCAGCAGCCAAGCCAGGGGGGTGAGCACAGATACGCAGTATTTT. Protein sequence: CASSQARGVSTDTQYF. Supplemented by reference TRBV5-1 and TRBJ2-3, the full variable domain reads KAGVTQTPRYLIKTRGQQVTLSCSPISGHRSVSWYQQTPGQGLQFLFEYFSETQRNKGNFPGRFSGRQFSNSRSEMNVSTLELGDSALYLCASSQARGVSTDTQYFGPGTRLTVL.

The chain has TRBV14 and TRBJ2-7; TRBD1 matches 8 bases. Germline V gene data show CDR1 as SGHDN and CDR2 as FVKESK. The CDR3 has 14 residues. Trimming at V came to 4 bases and at J to 4 bases, leaving 6 bases not matched to a gene. Here the CDR3 reads CASSPRGPGYEQYF. The CDR3, as DNA: TGTGCCAGCAGCCCCAGGGGGCCCGGTTACGAGCAGTACTTC. Full variable domain (rest looked up from reference TRBV14 and TRBJ2-7): EAGVTQFPSHSVIEKGQTVTLRCDPISGHDNLYWYRRVMGKEIKFLLHFVKESKQDESGMPNNRFLAERTGGTYSTLKVQPAELEDSGVYFCASSPRGPGYEQYFGPGTRLTVT.

V is TRBV5-1 and J is TRBJ2-1; D is perhaps TRBD1 (6 bases). The CDR3 has 15 amino acids. Trimming pared 0 bases from V and 6 bases from J, leaving 13 bases between. Germline loops: CDR1 SGHRS, CDR2 YFSETQ. CDR3 region: CASSLAGDHSNEQFF. The CDR3 nucleotides read TGCGCCAGCAGCTTGGCAGGGGATCATTCCAATGAGCAGTTCTTC.

The chain combines TRBV6-1 with TRBJ1-5; D is ambiguous. This CDR3 has 14 amino acids. Germline V gene sequence: CDR1 MNHNS, CDR2 SASEGT. The V gene lost 6 bases and the J gene lost 3 bases, with 12 bases spanning the gap. The CDR3 region is CASREPGSNQPQHF. Here the CDR3 DNA reads TGTGCCAGCAGGGAACCGGGATCCAATCAGCCCCAGCATTTT.

This chain links TRBV2 with TRBJ2-5; D possibly corresponds to TRBD1 (6 bases). Germline CDR1 reads SNHLY; CDR2 reads FYNNEI. The CDR3 covers 13 residues. V was clipped by 1 base and J by 3 bases, with 6 bases between them. DNA for the CDR3: TGTGCCAGCAGTGAAGAGGGGGAAGAGACCCAGTACTTC. This codes for CASSEEGEETQYF.

The rearrangement uses TRBV18 and TRBJ1-2; D unclear. V lost 2 bases and J lost 4, with 8 bases in between. This CDR3 is built from 13 residues. Germline V lookup: CDR1 KGHSH, CDR2 LQKENI. The CDR3 protein is CASSPETTYGYTF. The CDR3 DNA reads TGTGCCAGCTCACCAGAGACAACCTATGGCTACACCTTC.

As concerns this clone: Other DNA sequences from this sample encode an identical CDR3 as well. The gene calls are TRBV7-9 and TRBJ1-1; no firm D call. The V gene's germline CDR1 is SEHNR and CDR2 FQNEAQ (reference sequence). This CDR3 contains 12 residues. Trimming pared 3 bases from V and 5 bases from J, leaving 7 bases between. The CDR3 nucleotides are TGTGCCAGCAGCTTGGCAGGAACTGAAGCTTTCTTT. Translated, it gives CASSLAGTEAFF.

The chain combines TRBV10-1 with TRBJ1-1; D unresolved. Germline CDR1 and CDR2: WNHNN and SYGVQD (reference sequence). V was trimmed by 5 bases and J by 2 bases, leaving 9 bases between them. The length of the CDR3 is 13 residues. The CDR3 here is CASSLQVNTEAFF. The DNA for the CDR3 is TGCGCCAGCAGTCTTCAGGTTAACACTGAAGCTTTCTTT.